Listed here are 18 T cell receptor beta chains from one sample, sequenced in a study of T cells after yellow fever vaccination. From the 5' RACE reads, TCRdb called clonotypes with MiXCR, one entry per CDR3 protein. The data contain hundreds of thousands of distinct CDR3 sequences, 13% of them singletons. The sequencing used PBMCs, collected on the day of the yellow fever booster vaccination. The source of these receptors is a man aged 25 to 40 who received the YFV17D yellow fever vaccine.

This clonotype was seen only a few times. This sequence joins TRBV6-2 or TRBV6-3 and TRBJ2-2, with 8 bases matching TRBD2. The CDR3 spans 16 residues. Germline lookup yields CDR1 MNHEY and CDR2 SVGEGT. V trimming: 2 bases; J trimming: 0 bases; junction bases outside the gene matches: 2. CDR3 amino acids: CASSYGSGTNTGELFF. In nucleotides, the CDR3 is TGTGCCAGCAGTTACGGTAGCGGGACGAACACCGGGGAGCTGTTTTTT.

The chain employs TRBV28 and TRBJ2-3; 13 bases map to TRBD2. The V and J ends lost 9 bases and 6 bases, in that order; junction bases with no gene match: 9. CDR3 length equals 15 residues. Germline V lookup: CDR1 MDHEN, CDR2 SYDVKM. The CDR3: CASLPGLAGVDTQYF. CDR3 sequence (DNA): TGTGCCAGTCTCCCTGGACTAGCGGGAGTGGATACGCAGTATTTT.

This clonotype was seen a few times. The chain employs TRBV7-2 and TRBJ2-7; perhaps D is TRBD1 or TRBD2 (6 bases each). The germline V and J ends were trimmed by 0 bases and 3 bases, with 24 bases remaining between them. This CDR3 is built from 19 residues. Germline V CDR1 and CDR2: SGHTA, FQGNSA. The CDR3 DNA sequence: TGTGCCAGCAGCTTAGCGGGGGCCTCTGGGGCTAGCGTTGGCTACGAGCAGTACTTC. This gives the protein CASSLAGASGASVGYEQYF.

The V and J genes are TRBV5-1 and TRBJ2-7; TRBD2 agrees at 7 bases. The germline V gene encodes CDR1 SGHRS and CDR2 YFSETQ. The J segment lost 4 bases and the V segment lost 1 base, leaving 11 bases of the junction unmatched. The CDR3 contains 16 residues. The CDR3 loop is CASSLFGGSKYYEQYF. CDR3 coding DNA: TGCGCCAGCAGCTTGTTTGGCGGGAGTAAGTATTACGAGCAGTACTTC. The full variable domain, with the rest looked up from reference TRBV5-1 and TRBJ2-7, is KAGVTQTPRYLIKTRGQQVTLSCSPISGHRSVSWYQQTPGQGLQFLFEYFSETQRNKGNFPGRFSGRQFSNSRSEMNVSTLELGDSALYLCASSLFGGSKYYEQYFGPGTRLTVT.

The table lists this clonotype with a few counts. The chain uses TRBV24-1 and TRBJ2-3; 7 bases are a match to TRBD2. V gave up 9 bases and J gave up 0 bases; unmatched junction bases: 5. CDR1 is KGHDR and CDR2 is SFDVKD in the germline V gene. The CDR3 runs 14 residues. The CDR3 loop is CATAQRGSTDTQYF. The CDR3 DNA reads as TGTGCCACCGCCCAGCGGGGTAGCACAGATACGCAGTATTTT.

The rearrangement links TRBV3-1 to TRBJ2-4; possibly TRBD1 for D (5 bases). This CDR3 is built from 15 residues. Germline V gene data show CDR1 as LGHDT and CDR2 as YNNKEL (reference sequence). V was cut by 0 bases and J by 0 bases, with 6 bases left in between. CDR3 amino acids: CASSQEGQAKNIQYF. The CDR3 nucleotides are TGTGCCAGCAGCCAAGAGGGGCAAGCCAAAAACATTCAGTACTTC. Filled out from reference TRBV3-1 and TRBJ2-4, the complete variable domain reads DTAVSQTPKYLVTQMGNDKSIKCEQNLGHDTMYWYKQDSKKFLKIMFSYNNKELIINETVPNRFSPKSPDKAHLNLHINSLELGDSAVYFCASSQEGQAKNIQYFGAGTRLSVL.

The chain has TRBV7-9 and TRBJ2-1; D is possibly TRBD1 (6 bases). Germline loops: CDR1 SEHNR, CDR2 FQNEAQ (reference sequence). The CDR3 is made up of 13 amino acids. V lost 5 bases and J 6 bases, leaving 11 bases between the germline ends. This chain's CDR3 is CASSNRVPNEQFF. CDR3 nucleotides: TGTGCCAGCAGCAACAGGGTACCCAATGAGCAGTTCTTC.

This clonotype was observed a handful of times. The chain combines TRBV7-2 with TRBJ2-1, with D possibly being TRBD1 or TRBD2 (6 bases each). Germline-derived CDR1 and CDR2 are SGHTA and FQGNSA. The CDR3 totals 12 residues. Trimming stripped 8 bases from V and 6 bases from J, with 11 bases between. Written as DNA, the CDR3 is TGTGCCAGCCAAAAGGGGGGCAATGAGCAGTTCTTC. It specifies CASQKGGNEQFF. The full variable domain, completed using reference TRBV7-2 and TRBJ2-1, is GAGVSQSPSNKVTEKGKDVELRCDPISGHTALYWYRQSLGQGLEFLIYFQGNSAPDKSGLPSDRFSAERTGGSVSTLTIQRTQQEDSAVYLCASQKGGNEQFFGPGTRLTVL.

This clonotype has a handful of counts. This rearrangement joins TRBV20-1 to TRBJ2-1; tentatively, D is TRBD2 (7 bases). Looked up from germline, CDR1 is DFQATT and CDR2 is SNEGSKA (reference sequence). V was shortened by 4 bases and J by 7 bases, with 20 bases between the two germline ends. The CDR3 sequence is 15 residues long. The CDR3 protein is CSATLGGEGRNEQFF. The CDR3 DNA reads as TGCAGTGCTACTTTAGGGGGGGAGGGCCGAAATGAGCAGTTCTTC.

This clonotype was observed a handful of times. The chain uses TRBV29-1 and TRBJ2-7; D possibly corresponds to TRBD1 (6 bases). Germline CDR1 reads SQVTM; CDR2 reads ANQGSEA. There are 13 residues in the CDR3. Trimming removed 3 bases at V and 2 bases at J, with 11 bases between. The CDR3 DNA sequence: TGCAGCGTTGATATCTCAGGGGCCTACGAGCAGTACTTC. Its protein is CSVDISGAYEQYF.

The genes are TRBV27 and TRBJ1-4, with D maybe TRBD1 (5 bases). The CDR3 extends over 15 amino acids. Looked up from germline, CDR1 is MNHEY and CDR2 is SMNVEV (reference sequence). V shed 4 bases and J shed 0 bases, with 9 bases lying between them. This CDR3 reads CASSSWDSTNEKLFF. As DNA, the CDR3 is TGTGCCAGCAGTTCTTGGGACTCAACTAATGAAAAACTGTTTTTT.

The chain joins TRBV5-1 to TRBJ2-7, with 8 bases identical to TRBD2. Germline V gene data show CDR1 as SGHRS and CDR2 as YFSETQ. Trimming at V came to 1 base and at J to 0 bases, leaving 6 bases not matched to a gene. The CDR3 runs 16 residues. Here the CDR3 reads CASSLISGKSSYEQYF. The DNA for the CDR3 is TGCGCCAGCAGCTTGATTAGCGGGAAGAGCTCCTACGAGCAGTACTTC. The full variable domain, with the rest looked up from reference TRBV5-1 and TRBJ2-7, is KAGVTQTPRYLIKTRGQQVTLSCSPISGHRSVSWYQQTPGQGLQFLFEYFSETQRNKGNFPGRFSGRQFSNSRSEMNVSTLELGDSALYLCASSLISGKSSYEQYFGPGTRLTVT.

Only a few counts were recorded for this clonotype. The CDR3 here is CASSSPFF. DNA of the CDR3: TGCGCCAGCAGCTCCCCTTTCTTT. V usage is TRBV5-1 and J usage is TRBJ1-1, with no clear D. Germline lookup yields CDR1 SGHRS and CDR2 YFSETQ. The V gene lost 3 bases and the J gene lost 12 bases, with 3 bases spanning the gap. The CDR3 is 8 amino acids.

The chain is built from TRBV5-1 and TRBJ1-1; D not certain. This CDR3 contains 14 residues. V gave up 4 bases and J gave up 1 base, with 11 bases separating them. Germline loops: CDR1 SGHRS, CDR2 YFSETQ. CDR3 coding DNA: TGCGCCAGCAGCCCCCTGGACGGGAACACTGAAGCTTTCTTT. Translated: CASSPLDGNTEAFF.

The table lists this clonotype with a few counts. The DNA for the CDR3 is TGCAGTGCTAGGACAGGAGGGCCGAACACTGAAGCTTTCTTT. This gives the protein CSARTGGPNTEAFF. This chain uses TRBV20-1 with TRBJ1-1; perhaps TRBD1 as D (6 bases). This CDR3 spans 14 amino acids. Trimming shortened V by 3 bases and J by 1 base, and 12 bases separated the two germline ends. CDR1 and CDR2 from the germline V gene are DFQATT and SNEGSKA (reference sequence).

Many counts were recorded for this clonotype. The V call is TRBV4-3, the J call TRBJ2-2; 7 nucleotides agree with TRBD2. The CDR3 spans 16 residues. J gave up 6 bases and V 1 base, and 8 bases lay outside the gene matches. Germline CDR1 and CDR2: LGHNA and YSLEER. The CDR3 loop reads CASSQVRGESPGELFF. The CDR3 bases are TGCGCCAGCAGCCAAGTTCGGGGGGAGTCCCCCGGGGAGCTGTTTTTT.

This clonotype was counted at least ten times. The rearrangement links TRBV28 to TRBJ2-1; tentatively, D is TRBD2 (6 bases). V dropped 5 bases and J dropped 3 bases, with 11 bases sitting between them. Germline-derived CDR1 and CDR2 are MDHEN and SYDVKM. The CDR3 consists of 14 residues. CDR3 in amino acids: CASSPPGSYNEQFF. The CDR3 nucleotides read TGTGCCAGCAGTCCGCCCGGGAGCTACAATGAGCAGTTCTTC.

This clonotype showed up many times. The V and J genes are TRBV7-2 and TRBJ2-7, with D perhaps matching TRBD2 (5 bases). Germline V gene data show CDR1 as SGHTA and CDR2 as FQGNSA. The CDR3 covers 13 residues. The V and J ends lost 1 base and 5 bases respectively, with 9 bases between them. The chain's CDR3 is CASSLGFGDEQYF. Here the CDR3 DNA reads TGTGCCAGCAGCTTAGGATTCGGGGACGAGCAGTACTTC.